This entry features one T cell receptor (beta chain) sequence. The source of the sample is a study of cytomegalovirus exposure and HLA in healthy donors. The wider study: There were nearly 120 million unique TCR beta sequences, drawn from around 180 million T cells, in an earlier analysis.

The trim removed 5 bases at V and 3 bases at J, leaving 4 bases unmatched. This CDR3 region has 16 residues. Germline V gives CDR1 SGHRS, CDR2 YFSETQ. PCR used 60 Vbeta primers and 13 Jbeta primers. Sequenced by immunoSEQ multiplex PCR; TCRdb stores in-frame clones only, minus some. The repertoire consists of about 160,000 clones, with 75% to 80% occurring once and the leading ten covering over 0.95%. The receptor was derived from a woman between 50 and 59 years old in good health and CMV-seropositive. The chain uses TRBV5-1 and TRBJ2-3; TRBD2 aligns across 15 bases. Sample: PBMCs. The CDR3 coding sequence is TGCGCCAGCAGATCCGGACTAGCGGGGGGGACAGATACGCAGTATTTT. Amino acid sequence: CASRSGLAGGTDTQYF.